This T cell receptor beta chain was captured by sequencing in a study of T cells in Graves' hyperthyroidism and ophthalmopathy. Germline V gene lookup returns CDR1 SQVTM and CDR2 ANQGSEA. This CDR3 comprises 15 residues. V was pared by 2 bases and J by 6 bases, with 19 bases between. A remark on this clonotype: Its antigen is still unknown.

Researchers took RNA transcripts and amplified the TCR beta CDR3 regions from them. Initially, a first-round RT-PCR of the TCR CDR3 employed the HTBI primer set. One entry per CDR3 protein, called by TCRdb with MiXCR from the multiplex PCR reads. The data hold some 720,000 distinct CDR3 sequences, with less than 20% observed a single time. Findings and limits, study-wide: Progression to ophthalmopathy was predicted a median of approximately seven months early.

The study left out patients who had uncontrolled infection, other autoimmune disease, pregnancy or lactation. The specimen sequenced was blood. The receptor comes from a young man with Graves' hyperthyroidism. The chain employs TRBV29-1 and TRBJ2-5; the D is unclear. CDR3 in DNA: TGCAGCGTTGAAAGCTCCAAAAGAAGGTCAAAGACCCAGTACTTC. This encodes CSVESSKRRSKTQYF.